These 21 T cell receptor beta chains came from one sample sequenced in a study of blood T cell repertoires in COVID-19. Here immunoSEQ multiplex PCR was the method, and the copy in TCRdb shows in-frame clones only, minus some. The table includes some 150,000 clones, 75% to 85% detected once. The sequenced sample consisted of peripheral blood. The receptors originated from a human donor with acute or convalescent COVID-19. The donor label of this sample is uncertain.

CDR3 amino acids: CASSKHLYEQYF. The CDR3, as DNA: TGTGCCAGCAGTAAACACCTTTACGAGCAGTACTTC. V usage is TRBV3-1 (or the pseudogene TRBV3-2) and J usage is TRBJ2-7; no definite D call. This CDR3 comprises 12 residues. Germline lookup yields CDR1 LGHDT and CDR2 YNNKEL (reference sequence). Trimming removed 6 bases from V and 4 bases from J, with 10 bases in between.

The V call is TRBV4-1, the J call TRBJ1-5, with 8 bases aligning to TRBD1. Germline trimming cut 1 base from V and 4 bases from J; bases unmatched to any gene: 9. The CDR3 covers 17 residues. CDR1 MGHRA and CDR2 YSYEKL come from the germline V gene. The CDR3 protein is CASSQGVATGGNQPQHF. CDR3 nucleotides: TGCGCCAGCAGCCAAGGGGTGGCAACAGGGGGAAATCAGCCCCAGCATTTT.

The V call is TRBV6-5, the J call TRBJ2-7, with 8 bases lining up with TRBD2. CDR1 is MNHEY and CDR2 is SVGAGI in the germline V gene. J was trimmed by 4 bases and V by 7 bases; bases with no gene match: 6. The CDR3 sequence is 13 residues long. In nucleotides, the CDR3 is TGTGCCAGCACGAGTATAGCGGGGTACGAGCAGTACGTC. Translating gives CASTSIAGYEQYV.

V gene TRBV18 combines with J gene TRBJ2-3, with 13 positions matching TRBD2. There are 17 residues in the CDR3. V was clipped by 3 bases and J by 4 bases; unmatched bases: 7. Germline CDR1 is KGHSH and CDR2 is LQKENI. CDR3 nucleotides: TGTGCCAGCTCACCCACGGGACTAGCGGGGAACGCAGATACGCAGTATTTT. Translating gives CASSPTGLAGNADTQYF.

The chain links TRBV5-1 to TRBJ2-1; D is uncertain. The CDR3 loop spans 15 amino acids. Germline assignment: CDR1 SGHRS and CDR2 YFSETQ. V lost 0 bases to trimming and J lost 2 bases, with 9 bases between them. CDR3 region: CASSLVGRTYNEQFF. CDR3 nucleotide sequence: TGCGCCAGCAGCTTGGTAGGCAGGACCTACAATGAGCAGTTCTTC. The whole variable domain, remainder taken from reference TRBV5-1 and TRBJ2-1, is KAGVTQTPRYLIKTRGQQVTLSCSPISGHRSVSWYQQTPGQGLQFLFEYFSETQRNKGNFPGRFSGRQFSNSRSEMNVSTLELGDSALYLCASSLVGRTYNEQFFGPGTRLTVL.

J is TRBJ1-2 and V is TRBV4-2; TRBD1 might be the D (5 bases). The CDR3 spans 14 residues. Trimming took 0 bases from V and 4 from J, leaving 9 bases between them. In germline, CDR1 is LGHNA, CDR2 YNFKEQ. The CDR3 sequence is CASSQENGGYGYTF. The CDR3 DNA follows: TGTGCCAGCAGCCAAGAGAACGGGGGCTATGGCTACACCTTC.

The chain links TRBV5-1 to TRBJ1-2, with 8 bases that match TRBD1. The CDR3 is 14 residues long. Per germline, CDR1 SGHRS and CDR2 YFSETQ. V was clipped by 4 bases and J by 8 bases; unmatched bases: 10. This chain's CDR3 is CASSTGQGRSGYTF. The CDR3, as DNA: TGCGCCAGCAGCACCGGACAGGGAAGGTCGGGCTACACCTTC.

This clone turned up a few times. Here the CDR3 DNA reads TGTGCCAGCAGTGACCCAAGCACAGGGCCTGGCTACACCTTC. It encodes CASSDPSTGPGYTF. The chain links TRBV6-4 to TRBJ1-2; TRBD1 might be the D (6 bases). Germline-derived CDR1 and CDR2 are MRHNA and SNTAGT. The CDR3 extends over 14 amino acids. Trimming pared 2 bases from V and 7 bases from J, leaving 14 bases between.

V gene TRBV3-1 (or the pseudogene TRBV3-2) combines with J gene TRBJ2-4, with 7 bases lining up with TRBD1. Germline values: CDR1 LGHDT, CDR2 YNNKEL (reference sequence). The CDR3 loop spans 16 amino acids. V shed 4 bases and J 7 bases; nucleotides not matched to a gene: 13. CDR3 amino acids: CASSPPRQGNGNIQYF. In DNA, the CDR3 is TGTGCCAGCAGCCCACCGAGACAGGGAAACGGGAACATTCAGTACTTC.

The chain uses TRBV24-1 and TRBJ2-2; D possibly corresponds to TRBD1 (5 bases). V shed 7 bases and J shed 4 bases, with 18 bases lying between them. Germline-derived CDR1 and CDR2 are KGHDR and SFDVKD. This CDR3 spans 16 amino acids. CDR3 nucleotides: TGTGCCACCAGCAAGTTAACAGGCTCGGGCACCGGGGAGCTGTTTTTT. Its protein product is CATSKLTGSGTGELFF.

The count of this clone is one. V usage is TRBV12-3 or TRBV12-4 and J usage is TRBJ1-1, with D perhaps matching TRBD1 (5 bases). Trimming removed 3 bases at V and 7 bases at J, with 6 bases between. CDR3 size: 11 residues. This CDR3 reads CASSFGGEAFF. Written as DNA, the CDR3 is TGTGCCAGCAGTTTCGGGGGTGAAGCTTTCTTT.

This chain links TRBV2 with TRBJ2-7, with D possibly TRBD2 on 6 matching bases. Trimming shortened V by 8 bases and J by 4 bases, and 12 bases separated the two germline ends. Germline CDR1 and CDR2: SNHLY and FYNNEI. The CDR3 is 12 amino acids. Here the CDR3 DNA reads TGTGCCAGCTCGGGACTTCAATACGAGCAGTACTTC. Translated, it gives CASSGLQYEQYF.

The chain joins TRBV19 to TRBJ1-5; TRBD1 matches at 9 bases. Per germline, CDR1 LNHDA and CDR2 SQIVND (reference sequence). Trimming took 5 bases from V and 5 from J; bases not matched to a gene: 7. The length of the CDR3 is 15 residues. CDR3 sequence (DNA): TGTGCCAGTAGTCTCATGACAGGGGGAGATCAGCCCCAGCATTTT. Protein: CASSLMTGGDQPQHF.

The CDR3 DNA sequence: TGTGCCAGCAGCTCCCAGGCAGGACTAGCGGCTCCCTACGAGCAGTACTTC. It encodes CASSSQAGLAAPYEQYF. V gene TRBV7-2 combines with J gene TRBJ2-7, with 10 bases aligning to TRBD2. CDR3 size: 17 residues. Germline assignment: CDR1 SGHTA and CDR2 FQGNSA. Trimming took 4 bases from V and 2 from J; bases not matched to a gene: 11.

The chain uses TRBV5-1 and TRBJ1-1, with 9 bases aligning to TRBD1. The germline CDR1 and CDR2 sequences are SGHRS and YFSETQ. V lost 0 bases, J lost 4 bases, and 4 bases stayed unmatched. This CDR3 is built from 15 residues. The CDR3 is CASSLGQGDFTEAFF. CDR3 nucleotides: TGCGCCAGCAGCTTGGGACAGGGGGACTTCACTGAAGCTTTCTTT.

The chain links TRBV7-6 to TRBJ2-1; TRBD2 is a possible D gene (7 bases). Deletions cut 4 bases from V and 5 bases from J, with 15 bases between. This CDR3 spans 15 amino acids. CDR1 is SGHVS, CDR2 FNYEAQ, per germline. The CDR3 DNA follows: TGTGCCAGCAGCTCTCTAGGGGGGGAGGACAATGAGCAGTTCTTC. Amino acids: CASSSLGGEDNEQFF.

V gene TRBV19 combines with J gene TRBJ1-5; D perhaps matches TRBD1 (6 bases). The CDR3 extends over 15 amino acids. Between the trimmed V and J ends, which lost 3 bases and 3 bases, there was a span of 12 bases. The germline V gene has CDR1 LNHDA and CDR2 SQIVND (reference sequence). As DNA, the CDR3 is TGTGCCAGTAGTATCCAGGACAGAAACAATCAGCCCCAGCATTTT. Translated: CASSIQDRNNQPQHF.

The rearrangement uses TRBV5-1 and TRBJ1-1; weak D call: TRBD1 (6 bases). From germline, CDR1 is SGHRS and CDR2 YFSETQ. The CDR3 contains 16 residues. V lost 6 bases to trimming and J lost 6 bases, with 24 bases between them. The CDR3 DNA sequence: TGCGCCAGCAATCTGGGGGCGGACATGTCTTGGGCTGAAGCTTTCTTT. Its translation: CASNLGADMSWAEAFF.

The chain is built from TRBV5-4 and TRBJ2-7; 7 bases agree with TRBD1. The CDR3 runs to 14 residues. The ends lost 1 base at V and 2 bases at J; junction bases unmatched: 3. Germline V gene sequence: CDR1 SGHNT, CDR2 YYREEE (reference sequence). The CDR3 region is CASSLRDRPYEQYV. CDR3 sequence (DNA): TGTGCCAGCAGCTTGAGGGACAGACCCTACGAGCAGTACGTC.

The chain uses TRBV4-1 and TRBJ1-2, with 7 bases aligning to TRBD1. The CDR3 length is 17 residues. CDR1 and CDR2 from the germline V gene are MGHRA and YSYEKL. With V trimmed by 3 bases and J by 8 bases, 18 bases remained unmatched. CDR3 sequence reads: CASSQLTGQARLWGYTF. The DNA of the CDR3 is TGCGCCAGCAGCCAGTTGACAGGGCAGGCCCGGCTTTGGGGCTACACCTTC.

This clone was detected only once. The chain carries TRBV5-1 and TRBJ2-3; 8 nucleotides line up with TRBD1. CDR1 SGHRS and CDR2 YFSETQ come from the germline V gene. V gave up 4 bases and J gave up 1 base; unmatched junction bases: 5. The CDR3 covers 15 residues. For the CDR3, the DNA is TGCGCCAGCAGCCAACAGGGGGACCGCACAGATACGCAGTATTTT. It codes for CASSQQGDRTDTQYF.